The 4 T cell receptor beta chains reported below all come from one sample, sequenced in a study of Ad26.COV2.S vaccination and SARS-CoV-2 variants (dated by TCRdb to about 2021). Interpreted using the paper, the treatment or condition label stands for: some 20 received Ad26.COV2.S at low or high dose, single or two shots; roughly 5 received placebo; per-sample allocation not given. For vaccine and placebo recipients, repertoires were sequenced using samples collected on day 63 after the first injection. Receptors were amplified or captured by the immunoSEQ multiplex PCR assay. In TCRdb, the immuneACCESS table is reduced to in-frame sequences with V and J assigned. These tables do not hold every clone; where another copy was compared, an unresolved V gene accounts for under half, and the others remain unexplained. Within this sample are more than 350,000 clones, with approximately 90% of them counted one time only. The ten largest clonotypes hold 10% to 15% of the sample.

The sequences come from peripheral blood, collected in a trial of Ad26.COV2.S vaccine versus placebo. The source is a person between 18 and 60 years old who received the Ad26.COV2.S COVID-19 vaccine or a placebo.

This rearrangement joins TRBV6-2 or TRBV6-3 to TRBJ1-1; D is ambiguous. Germline lookup yields CDR1 MNHEY and CDR2 SVGEGT. This CDR3 is 12 amino acids long. V was pared by 6 bases and J by 1 base, with 6 bases between. The CDR3 nucleotides read TGTGCCAGCAGCCGGGGGAACACTGAAGCTTTCTTT. Amino acid sequence: CASSRGNTEAFF.

The CDR3 region is CATSVGTSLAGKGMINEQFF. CDR3 nucleotide sequence: TGTGCCACCAGTGTGGGGACGAGTCTAGCGGGGAAAGGAATGATAAATGAGCAGTTCTTC. V and J are TRBV24-1 and TRBJ2-1, with TRBD2 matching over 9 bases. J gave up 7 bases and V 5 bases, and 23 bases lay outside the gene matches. Germline values: CDR1 KGHDR, CDR2 SFDVKD. The CDR3 is 20 residues long.

The CDR3 here is CASNSASDRGRNEQFF. As DNA, the CDR3 is TGCGCCAGCAATTCCGCCTCCGATAGGGGGCGGAATGAGCAGTTCTTC. V gene TRBV5-1 combines with J gene TRBJ2-1; 7 nucleotides match TRBD1. The CDR3 sequence is 16 residues long. With V trimmed by 6 bases and J by 7 bases, 16 bases remained unmatched. From germline, CDR1 is SGHRS and CDR2 YFSETQ.

This chain uses TRBV29-1 with TRBJ2-7, with TRBD2 matching over 14 bases. The CDR3 totals 16 residues. Germline V gene sequence: CDR1 SQVTM, CDR2 ANQGSEA. The V segment lost 6 bases and the J segment 2 bases; nucleotides outside the gene matches: 9. The CDR3 region has the DNA TGCAGCGTGGACGGGACTAGCGGGAGTAATCCCTACGAGCAGTACTTC. This gives the protein CSVDGTSGSNPYEQYF.